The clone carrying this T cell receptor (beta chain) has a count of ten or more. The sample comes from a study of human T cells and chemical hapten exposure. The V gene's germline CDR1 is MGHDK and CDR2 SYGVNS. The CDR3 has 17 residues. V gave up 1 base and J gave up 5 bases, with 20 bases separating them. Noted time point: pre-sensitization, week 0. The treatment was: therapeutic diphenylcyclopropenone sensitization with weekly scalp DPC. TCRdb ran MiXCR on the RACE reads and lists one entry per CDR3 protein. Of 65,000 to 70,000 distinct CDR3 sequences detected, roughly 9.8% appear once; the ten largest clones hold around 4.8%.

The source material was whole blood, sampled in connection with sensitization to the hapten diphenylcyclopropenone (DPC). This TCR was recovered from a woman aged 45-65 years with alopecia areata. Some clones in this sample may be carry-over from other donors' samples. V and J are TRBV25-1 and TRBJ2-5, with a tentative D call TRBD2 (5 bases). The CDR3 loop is CASSEFVAGDRSETQYF. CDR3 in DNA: TGTGCCAGCAGTGAATTCGTGGCGGGCGATCGGAGTGAGACCCAGTACTTC.